The 29 T cell receptor beta chains listed next were all sequenced from one sample in a study of shared clonotypes between healthy human individuals. Libraries were prepared by immunoSEQ multiplex PCR; TCRdb keeps only in-frame clonotypes and omits some of them. This sample yields some 1 million clones, of which around 76% are seen a single time; 1.4% to 1.5% belongs to the top ten. The sample was memory CD4+ T cells sorted from blood. Specified subset: CD45RA-negative fraction. The receptor source for this set is a man younger than 30 in good health.

The chain uses TRBV2 and TRBJ2-7, with TRBD1 as a possible D gene (6 bases). V was pared by 5 bases and J by 0 bases, with 11 bases between. The CDR3 runs to 14 residues. CDR1 and CDR2 from the germline V gene are SNHLY and FYNNEI. The DNA of the CDR3 is TGTGCCAGCAGTCCCGACAGGTTCTCCTACGAGCAGTACTTC. Translating it yields CASSPDRFSYEQYF.

The V and J genes are TRBV30 and TRBJ1-3; TRBD1 is a possible D gene (6 bases). Germline-derived CDR1 and CDR2 are GTSNPN and SVGIG (reference sequence). The CDR3 spans 13 residues. Trimming cost V 5 bases and J 3 bases, with 11 bases left between them. Written as DNA, the CDR3 is TGTGCCTGGGATACAGGGAATGGAAACACCATATATTTT. Translating it yields CAWDTGNGNTIYF.

The chain employs TRBV5-1 and TRBJ2-3, with D unclear. CDR1 is SGHRS and CDR2 is YFSETQ in the germline V gene. The V end lost 6 bases, the J end lost 0 bases, and 8 bases lay between the germline ends. There are 13 residues in the CDR3. CDR3 region: CASKKASTDTQYF. CDR3 bases: TGCGCCAGCAAAAAGGCCAGCACAGATACGCAGTATTTT. The full variable domain, its missing parts supplied by reference TRBV5-1 and TRBJ2-3, is KAGVTQTPRYLIKTRGQQVTLSCSPISGHRSVSWYQQTPGQGLQFLFEYFSETQRNKGNFPGRFSGRQFSNSRSEMNVSTLELGDSALYLCASKKASTDTQYFGPGTRLTVL.

Only a few counts were recorded for this clone. Other DNA sequences within the sample encode an identical CDR3. The genes are TRBV7-6 and TRBJ2-5; 7 bases line up with TRBD2. The germline gives CDR1 SGHVS, CDR2 FNYEAQ. The CDR3 has 13 amino acids. J gave up 5 bases and V 1 base, and 1 base lay outside the gene matches. Here the CDR3 DNA reads TGTGCCAGCAGCTTAGGGGGAGGGGAGACCCAGTACTTC. As protein: CASSLGGGETQYF.

This clone was counted between two and nine times. J is TRBJ2-1 and V is TRBV7-6, with a possible D match to TRBD2 (5 bases). The CDR3 length is 14 residues. Germline V lookup: CDR1 SGHVS, CDR2 FNYEAQ. Trimming removed 5 bases at V and 4 bases at J, with 12 bases between. DNA for the CDR3: TGTGCCAGCAGCGTGAGGTCGGGGTACAATGAGCAGTTCTTC. It codes for CASSVRSGYNEQFF.

V gene TRBV5-4 combines with J gene TRBJ2-7, with TRBD2 matching over 9 bases. The CDR3 totals 16 residues. V lost 0 bases, J lost 3 bases, and 7 bases stayed unmatched. Germline V lookup: CDR1 SGHNT, CDR2 YYREEE (reference sequence). DNA of the CDR3: TGTGCCAGCAGCTTGGGACCAGCGGGAGGACACTACGAGCAGTACTTC. Its protein product is CASSLGPAGGHYEQYF.

The rearrangement uses TRBV6-6 and TRBJ1-6, with D unclear. This CDR3 region has 14 residues. Per germline, CDR1 MNHNY and CDR2 SVGAGI (reference sequence). V was pared by 4 bases and J by 0 bases, with 4 bases between. The CDR3 DNA follows: TGTGCCAGCAGTTCCGACTCCTATAATTCACCCCTCCACTTT. Encoded protein: CASSSDSYNSPLHF.

The CDR3 spells CASSGSGGVNTGELFF. CDR3 nucleotide sequence: TGTGCCAGCAGCGGTAGCGGGGGGGTAAACACCGGGGAGCTGTTTTTT. This chain uses TRBV7-2 with TRBJ2-2; 11 bases match TRBD2. CDR1 and CDR2 (germline): SGHTA, FQGNSA. V trimming: 5 bases; J trimming: 2 bases; junction bases outside the gene matches: 4. The CDR3 totals 16 residues.

The J gene is TRBJ1-2, the V gene TRBV5-6; D is uncertain. Trimming took off 6 bases at V and 6 bases at J, with 18 bases between the two ends. CDR1 is SGHDT and CDR2 is YYEEEE in the germline V gene. CDR3 length: 14 amino acids. CDR3 protein: CASTLGWGGHGYTF. CDR3 bases: TGTGCCAGCACCTTAGGGTGGGGTGGACATGGCTACACCTTC. Combining the CDR3 with reference TRBV5-6 and TRBJ1-2 gives the whole variable domain DAGVTQSPTHLIKTRGQQVTLRCSPKSGHDTVSWYQQALGQGPQFIFQYYEEEERQRGNFPDRFSGHQFPNYSSELNVNALLLGDSALYLCASTLGWGGHGYTFGSGTRLTVV.

The chain employs TRBV28 and TRBJ1-2; 8 nucleotides align to TRBD1. The V segment lost 6 bases and the J segment 0 bases; nucleotides outside the gene matches: 9. In germline, CDR1 is MDHEN, CDR2 SYDVKM. CDR3 length: 16 residues. The CDR3: CASRGGQVLANYGYTF. In DNA, the CDR3 is TGTGCCAGCAGGGGGGGACAGGTACTAGCTAACTATGGCTACACCTTC.

On this clone: Germline is not matched at one junction end, which may reflect a read error. The rearrangement uses TRBV2 and TRBJ2-1, with 11 nucleotides matching TRBD2. CDR3 length: 16 residues. Germline V gene lookup returns CDR1 SNHLY and CDR2 FYNNEI. The CDR3 DNA reads TGTGCCAGCAGCTTCGGGACTAGCGGCCCCATCAATAAGCAGTTCTTC. This translates into CASSFGTSGPINKQFF.

CDR3 amino acids: CSVEIALVAKNIQYF. The CDR3 nucleotides are TGCAGCGTTGAAATAGCGTTAGTGGCCAAAAACATTCAGTACTTC. V and J are TRBV29-1 and TRBJ2-4; possible D gene TRBD2, 5 bases. The CDR3 contains 15 residues. The germline CDR1 and CDR2 sequences are SQVTM and ANQGSEA. Trimming stripped 2 bases from V and 1 base from J, with 12 bases between.

The table lists this clone with a count of one. The chain recombines TRBV11-2 with TRBJ2-6, with 9 bases identical to TRBD1. Per germline, CDR1 SGHAT and CDR2 FQNNGV. Unmatched junction bases numbered 8, after V lost 5 bases and J lost 0 bases. This CDR3 is 18 amino acids long. CDR3: CASSPRGQGNSGANVLTF. Written as DNA, the CDR3 is TGTGCCAGCAGCCCGAGGGGACAGGGTAACTCTGGGGCCAACGTCCTGACTTTC.

This clone has only a few counts. The chain has TRBV7-9 and TRBJ1-2; 8 positions match TRBD1. The CDR3 consists of 15 residues. V shed 5 bases, J shed 8 bases, and the junction held 13 bases outside the gene matches. Germline values: CDR1 SEHNR, CDR2 FQNEAQ (reference sequence). CDR3 nucleotide sequence: TGTGCCAGCAGCCTCACTAGGGACAGGTCGACCGGCTACACCTTC. Its translation: CASSLTRDRSTGYTF.

The rearrangement joins TRBV30 to TRBJ1-6; D is ambiguous. The CDR3 consists of 12 residues. Germline CDR1 and CDR2: GTSNPN and SVGIG (reference sequence). V was trimmed by 4 bases and J by 11 bases, leaving 12 bases between them. CDR3 residues: CAWKREDPPLHF. Here the CDR3 DNA reads TGTGCCTGGAAGAGGGAAGACCCACCCCTCCACTTT.

The chain joins TRBV5-6 to TRBJ2-5, with 7 bases aligning to TRBD1. CDR1 and CDR2 from the germline V gene are SGHDT and YYEEEE. The CDR3 is made up of 15 amino acids. After removal of 5 bases from V and 4 bases from J, the junction contained 11 bases not matched to a gene. CDR3 residues: CASSPSPQGRETQYF. CDR3 nucleotides: TGTGCCAGCAGTCCCTCGCCACAGGGGAGAGAGACCCAGTACTTC.

This clone was observed once. The chain employs TRBV28 and TRBJ2-2; D remains unclear. The length of the CDR3 is 16 residues. Germline values: CDR1 MDHEN, CDR2 SYDVKM. Trimming left V 3 bases short and J 3 bases short, with 14 bases between. The CDR3 region has the DNA TGTGCCAGCAGTTTCGTAATCCCCGGTGACACCGGGGAGCTGTTTTTT. It is translated as CASSFVIPGDTGELFF.

This clone was counted between two and nine times. The chain uses TRBV11-1 and TRBJ1-1; 7 positions match TRBD1. In germline, CDR1 is SGHAT, CDR2 FQDESV (reference sequence). The CDR3 contains 13 residues. Germline trimming cut 5 bases from V and 4 bases from J; bases unmatched to any gene: 4. CDR3 amino acids: CASSTTGSTEAFF. The CDR3 DNA reads TGTGCCAGCAGCACGACAGGGTCCACTGAAGCTTTCTTT.

The table lists this clone with a few counts. This rearrangement joins TRBV18 to TRBJ1-5, with D maybe TRBD1 (5 bases). V shed 5 bases and J shed 9 bases, with 23 bases lying between them. Germline V gene data show CDR1 as KGHSH and CDR2 as LQKENI. The CDR3 contains 16 residues. The CDR3 region is CASSSISGTVQWPQHF. The CDR3 region has the DNA TGTGCCAGCTCATCAATCTCGGGGACGGTGCAGTGGCCCCAGCATTTT.

The rearrangement links TRBV6-9 to TRBJ1-5; D might be TRBD1 (5 bases). This CDR3 contains 15 residues. Germline CDR1 reads MNHGY; CDR2 reads SVAAGI. V gave up 6 bases and J gave up 7 bases, with 19 bases separating them. CDR3 residues: CASSRIDSVRQPQHF. As DNA, the CDR3 is TGTGCCAGCAGCCGAATAGACAGTGTACGGCAGCCCCAGCATTTT.

J is TRBJ2-4 and V is TRBV2; perhaps TRBD1 as D (6 bases). The CDR3 length is 17 residues. Germline lookup yields CDR1 SNHLY and CDR2 FYNNEI. The ends were cut back, 4 bases at V and 1 base at J, with 17 bases in the middle. The CDR3 coding sequence is TGTGCCAGCAGTGGGGCAAATAGGCAGGGGGCCAAAAACATTCAGTACTTC. Amino acids: CASSGANRQGAKNIQYF.

The gene calls are TRBV7-9 and TRBJ1-2; D is perhaps TRBD1 (5 bases). In germline, CDR1 is SEHNR, CDR2 FQNEAQ (reference sequence). V dropped 4 bases and J dropped 4 bases, with 13 bases sitting between them. The CDR3 is 14 amino acids. CDR3 DNA sequence: TGTGCCAGCAGCTCCCAGGGTTTTGGCTATGGCTACACCTTC. It translates to CASSSQGFGYGYTF.

The chain combines TRBV5-1 with TRBJ2-7, with 8 bases fitting TRBD2. In germline, CDR1 is SGHRS, CDR2 YFSETQ. This CDR3 contains 13 residues. V lost 6 bases to trimming and J lost 4 bases; unmatched junction nucleotides: 6. CDR3 DNA: TGCGCCAGCAAAACAGCGGGAGCGTACGAGCAGTACTTC. It codes for CASKTAGAYEQYF.

V is TRBV5-1 and J is TRBJ1-1; D unresolved. CDR1 is SGHRS, CDR2 YFSETQ, per germline. The CDR3 extends over 14 amino acids. The ends were cut back, 3 bases at V and 1 base at J, with 10 bases in the middle. The CDR3 bases are TGCGCCAGCAGCTCCCTTTGGGGGAACACTGAAGCTTTCTTT. This gives the protein CASSSLWGNTEAFF.

This chain connects TRBV7-2 to TRBJ1-6, with a weak D call TRBD1 (6 bases). Germline CDR1 and CDR2: SGHTA and FQGNSA. Trimming took 5 bases from V and 6 from J, leaving 23 bases between them. There are 18 residues in the CDR3. The CDR3 here is CASSPAWGAGSTNSPLHF. The CDR3 nucleotides read TGTGCCAGCAGCCCCGCTTGGGGGGCAGGGTCGACTAATTCACCCCTCCACTTT.

J is TRBJ2-1 and V is TRBV7-2, with a weak D call TRBD2 (6 bases). Germline lookup yields CDR1 SGHTA and CDR2 FQGNSA. This CDR3 comprises 15 residues. V lost 2 bases and J lost 7, with 15 bases in between. This CDR3 is CASSLTWRGGNEQFF. CDR3 bases: TGTGCCAGCAGCTTAACATGGCGGGGCGGGAATGAGCAGTTCTTC.

This chain uses TRBV6-1 with TRBJ1-1; D perhaps matches TRBD1 (5 bases). CDR1 MNHNS and CDR2 SASEGT come from the germline V gene. Deletions cut 3 bases from V and 5 bases from J, with 16 bases between. This CDR3 is 15 amino acids long. CDR3 sequence: CASSDPREGATEAFF. The CDR3 DNA is TGTGCCAGCAGTGACCCCAGGGAGGGTGCGACTGAAGCTTTCTTT.

The V gene is TRBV30, the J gene TRBJ2-5; 8 bases fit TRBD2. CDR3 length: 16 residues. Germline-derived CDR1 and CDR2 are GTSNPN and SVGIG (reference sequence). The V and J ends lost 0 bases and 0 bases, in that order; junction bases with no gene match: 6. This CDR3 reads CAWSVPRGGNQETQYF. In nucleotides, the CDR3 is TGTGCCTGGAGTGTACCTCGCGGGGGGAACCAAGAGACCCAGTACTTC.

CDR3 residues: CASSYEPSGGDGEQFF. CDR3 sequence (DNA): TGCGCCAGCAGCTACGAACCTAGCGGGGGGGACGGTGAGCAGTTCTTC. V usage is TRBV5-1 and J usage is TRBJ2-1, with 12 bases matching TRBD2. The CDR3 totals 16 residues. Germline-derived CDR1 and CDR2 are SGHRS and YFSETQ. J lost 9 bases, V lost 3 bases, and 10 bases had no gene match.